This T cell receptor beta chain was sequenced during a study of T cells after yellow fever vaccination. Study-wide background: Fractions low in cell number were prepared with SMART-Seq v4 Ultra Low Input. Study-level results: Post-booster repertoires contained most primary-vaccination clones again (roughly 95% CD4, around 88% CD8).

Template switching with 5'RACE generated the TCR cDNA and added a universal primer site and UMIs. In TCRdb, the 5' RACE reads were re-called with MiXCR into one record per CDR3 protein. Of more than 95,000 distinct CDR3 sequences in the sample, over 8% were seen once. This clonotype has a handful of counts. Its matching antigen is unknown. This CDR3 contains 13 residues. CDR1 LGHNA and CDR2 YSLEER come from the germline V gene. Trimming cost V 1 base and J 5 bases, with 6 bases left between them. Sequencing was performed on CD8+ T cells sorted from PBMCs, taken on the day of the yellow fever booster vaccination. The J gene is TRBJ2-1, the V gene TRBV4-3; perhaps TRBD1 as D (5 bases). The clonotype comes from a man aged 18-30 years who received the YFV17D yellow fever vaccine. In DNA, the CDR3 is TGCGCCAGCAGCCAAGTCAGGGACAATGAGCAGTTCTTC. Its protein is CASSQVRDNEQFF.